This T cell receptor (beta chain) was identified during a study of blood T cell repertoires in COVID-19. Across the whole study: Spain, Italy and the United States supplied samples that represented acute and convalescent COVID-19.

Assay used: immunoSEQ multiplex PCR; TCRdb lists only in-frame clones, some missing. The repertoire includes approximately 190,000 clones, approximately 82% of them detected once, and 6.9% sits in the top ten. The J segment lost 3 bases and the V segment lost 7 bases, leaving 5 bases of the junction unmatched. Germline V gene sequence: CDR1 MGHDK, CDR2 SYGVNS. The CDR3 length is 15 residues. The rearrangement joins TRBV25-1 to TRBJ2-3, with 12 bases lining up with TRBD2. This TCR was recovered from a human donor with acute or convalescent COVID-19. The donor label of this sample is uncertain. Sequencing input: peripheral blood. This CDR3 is CASTRTSGKTDTQYF. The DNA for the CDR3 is TGTGCCAGCACCCGGACTAGCGGGAAGACAGATACGCAGTATTTT.